This T cell receptor (beta chain) was retrieved from a study of OX40 agonist ivuxolimab in advanced cancers. Overall study: Patients undergoing dose escalation presented with hepatocellular carcinoma, melanoma, renal cell or head and neck cancer. Age averaged 60 years (range roughly 23 to 79), and roughly 80% were male.

The count of this clone is one. Its antigen is currently unknown. The data were produced by immunoSEQ multiplex PCR, yet TCRdb's version contains in-frame clones alone and is incomplete. This table holds about 83,000 clones, approximately 79% found once. Germline CDR1 is ENHRY and CDR2 is SYGVKD. CDR3 length: 13 amino acids. Between the trimmed V and J ends, which lost 3 bases and 7 bases, there was a span of 10 bases. Study-wide results and caveats: Determination of antigen specificity was not performed for the expanded peripheral T cells.

The chain recombines TRBV10-3 with TRBJ2-1; no firm D call. The origin of this receptor is an adult with an advanced solid tumor such as melanoma, head and neck, liver or kidney cancer. Sequenced here: CD4+ or CD8+ T cells sorted from blood, sampled in a trial of the OX40 agonist ivuxolimab. CDR3 nucleotides: TGTGCCATCAGTGATCTGGGGTCGAATGAGCAGTTCTTC. Translation gives CAISDLGSNEQFF.